A single sample gave rise to the 29 T cell receptor beta chains below, sequenced in a study of T cells after somatic rescue of genetic block. Some clones are missing from TCRdb's copy, which holds only in-frame ones; the method was immunoSEQ multiplex PCR. The repertoire holds about 52,000 clones, with roughly 96% as singletons. Material: peripheral blood mononuclear cells (PBMCs). Receptor source: a child under two years old.

V and J are TRBV2 and TRBJ1-3; no firm D call. This CDR3 is 17 amino acids long. Germline loops: CDR1 SNHLY, CDR2 FYNNEI. The V and J ends lost 6 bases and 0 bases respectively, with 18 bases between them. CDR3 region: CASRKSREMGSGNTIYF. The CDR3 DNA is TGTGCCAGCAGAAAGTCCCGGGAAATGGGCTCTGGAAACACCATATATTTT.

The chain recombines TRBV6-6 with TRBJ1-2; D perhaps matches TRBD1 (5 bases). V gave up 5 bases and J gave up 3 bases, with 7 bases separating them. This CDR3 comprises 12 residues. Germline loops: CDR1 MNHNY, CDR2 SVGAGI (reference sequence). The CDR3 DNA follows: TGTGCCAGCAGTCAGACAGACTATGGCTACACCTTC. Amino acids: CASSQTDYGYTF.

The CDR3 spells CASSIAAGIGYEQYF. The CDR3 nucleotides read TGTGCCAGTAGTATAGCGGCAGGGATAGGTTACGAGCAGTACTTC. The J gene is TRBJ2-7, the V gene TRBV19, with D maybe TRBD1 (5 bases). The length of the CDR3 is 15 residues. Germline lookup yields CDR1 LNHDA and CDR2 SQIVND (reference sequence). V lost 1 base and J lost 4, with 14 bases in between.

The chain has TRBV7-9 and TRBJ2-5, with D unresolved. The CDR3 spans 12 residues. The V gene lost 3 bases and the J gene lost 2 bases, with 4 bases spanning the gap. The germline V gene has CDR1 SEHNR and CDR2 FQNEAQ (reference sequence). CDR3 protein: CASSFRQETQYF. The CDR3 nucleotides are TGTGCCAGCAGCTTTCGGCAAGAGACCCAGTACTTC.

This clone was observed once. The V and J genes are TRBV9 and TRBJ2-1, with TRBD2 identical over 11 bases. CDR3 length: 13 residues. The germline CDR1 and CDR2 sequences are SGDLS and YYNGEE. Trimming took 3 bases from V and 11 from J; bases not matched to a gene: 4. DNA for the CDR3: TGTGCCAGCAGCGACCGGACTAGCGGGCAGCAGTTCTTC. Protein sequence: CASSDRTSGQQFF.

With regard to this clone: This same CDR3 is encoded by further DNA sequences in the sample. The chain has TRBV28 and TRBJ1-5; D remains ambiguous. There are 12 residues in the CDR3. Germline CDR1 and CDR2: MDHEN and SYDVKM. V gave up 3 bases and J gave up 2 bases, with 2 bases separating them. CDR3 sequence: CASSLGNQPQHF. CDR3 nucleotide sequence: TGTGCCAGCAGTTTGGGCAATCAGCCCCAGCATTTT.

The chain employs TRBV10-1 and TRBJ2-1; unclear D gene. The germline CDR1 and CDR2 sequences are WNHNN and SYGVQD (reference sequence). V was clipped by 4 bases and J by 8 bases, with 18 bases between them. The CDR3 sequence is 15 residues long. The CDR3 DNA sequence: TGCGCCAGCAGTGTTTGGTTCTCCGGTGCCCATGAGCAGTTCTTC. It encodes CASSVWFSGAHEQFF.

This sequence joins TRBV19 and TRBJ1-2; D is undetermined. CDR3 length equals 14 residues. The germline CDR1 and CDR2 sequences are LNHDA and SQIVND (reference sequence). V was trimmed by 2 bases and J by 0 bases, leaving 7 bases between them. The CDR3 loop is CASSILGANYGYTF. The CDR3 nucleotides are TGTGCCAGTAGTATACTGGGAGCTAACTATGGCTACACCTTC.

The chain recombines TRBV11-3 with TRBJ2-1; D call uncertain. Germline V gene lookup returns CDR1 SGHNT and CDR2 YENEEA. The V gene lost 3 bases and the J gene lost 3 bases, with 6 bases spanning the gap. This CDR3 has 13 residues. The CDR3, as DNA: TGTGCCAGCAGCTTGACTGGCTACAATGAGCAGTTCTTC. Protein sequence: CASSLTGYNEQFF.

The gene calls are TRBV18 and TRBJ2-3; tentative D call: TRBD2 (6 bases). Germline CDR1 is KGHSH and CDR2 is LQKENI. The CDR3 consists of 13 residues. The V end was cut by 3 bases, the J end by 2 bases, with 6 bases between. The CDR3 here is CASSPGLTDTQYF. As DNA, the CDR3 is TGTGCCAGCTCACCGGGACTCACAGATACGCAGTATTTT.

The chain recombines TRBV6-1 with TRBJ2-7; possibly TRBD1 or TRBD2 for D (6 bases each). The CDR3 spans 17 residues. Germline CDR1 MNHNS, CDR2 SASEGT. The V end lost 1 base, the J end lost 0 bases, and 16 bases lay between the germline ends. The CDR3 DNA is TGTGCCAGCAGTGAAGAGGGGGGCAGGGCCCTCTCCTACGAGCAGTACTTC. Its translation is CASSEEGGRALSYEQYF.

The V and J genes are TRBV6-5 and TRBJ2-7; D is ambiguous. V dropped 6 bases and J dropped 5 bases, with 17 bases sitting between them. Germline CDR1 reads MNHEY; CDR2 reads SVGAGI. This CDR3 is built from 14 residues. CDR3 protein: CASSRLWAPHEQYF. The CDR3 nucleotides are TGTGCCAGCAGCAGGTTATGGGCGCCCCACGAGCAGTACTTC.

The CDR3 region is CASSPRGGVGTEAFF. The CDR3 bases are TGTGCCAGCAGTCCTCGGGGAGGGGTGGGCACTGAAGCTTTCTTT. V gene TRBV27 combines with J gene TRBJ1-1; the D gene is possibly TRBD1 (5 bases). The CDR3 totals 15 residues. V was shortened by 5 bases and J by 4 bases, with 17 bases between the two germline ends. The germline gives CDR1 MNHEY, CDR2 SMNVEV (reference sequence).

The chain employs TRBV2 and TRBJ2-7; no firm D call. The CDR3 length is 11 residues. The germline gives CDR1 SNHLY, CDR2 FYNNEI. Trimming took off 3 bases at V and 6 bases at J, with 6 bases between the two ends. The CDR3 is CASSEGSEQYF. The CDR3 bases are TGTGCCAGCAGTGAGGGGTCCGAGCAGTACTTC.

The chain uses TRBV7-9 and TRBJ1-1, with D perhaps matching TRBD1 (5 bases). CDR1 is SEHNR, CDR2 FQNEAQ, per germline (reference sequence). The ends were cut back, 2 bases at V and 8 bases at J, with 15 bases in the middle. This CDR3 contains 14 residues. The CDR3 here is CASSLFSIRGEAFF. CDR3 DNA: TGTGCCAGCAGCTTATTTAGTATTAGGGGCGAAGCTTTCTTT.

The chain links TRBV28 to TRBJ2-7, with 7 bases aligning to TRBD2. This CDR3 comprises 14 residues. With V trimmed by 2 bases and J by 5 bases, 6 bases remained unmatched. Germline CDR1 and CDR2: MDHEN and SYDVKM. The CDR3 nucleotides read TGTGCCAGCAGTTTAGCCGGGAGGTCCCACGAGCAGTACTTC. This sequence encodes CASSLAGRSHEQYF.

V gene TRBV4-2 combines with J gene TRBJ1-2; 9 nucleotides line up with TRBD1. The CDR3 is made up of 13 amino acids. CDR1 LGHNA and CDR2 YNFKEQ come from the germline V gene. The V and J ends lost 6 bases and 8 bases, in that order; junction bases with no gene match: 7. This CDR3 is CASSLQGAKGYTF. In DNA, the CDR3 is TGTGCCAGCAGTCTACAGGGGGCCAAGGGCTACACCTTC.

The chain links TRBV5-1 to TRBJ1-5; D remains unclear. Germline assignment: CDR1 SGHRS and CDR2 YFSETQ. This CDR3 comprises 13 residues. Trimming removed 0 bases at V and 4 bases at J, with 5 bases between. CDR3 DNA sequence: TGCGCCAGCAGCTTGGTCCCTAATCAGCCCCAGCATTTT. Translation gives CASSLVPNQPQHF. The complete variable domain, with remaining parts taken from reference TRBV5-1 and TRBJ1-5, reads KAGVTQTPRYLIKTRGQQVTLSCSPISGHRSVSWYQQTPGQGLQFLFEYFSETQRNKGNFPGRFSGRQFSNSRSEMNVSTLELGDSALYLCASSLVPNQPQHFGDGTRLSIL.

The rearrangement links TRBV11-2 to TRBJ2-3, with TRBD2 identical over 10 bases. Germline lookup yields CDR1 SGHAT and CDR2 FQNNGV. V lost 3 bases, J lost 2 bases, and 2 bases stayed unmatched. The CDR3 consists of 15 residues. The CDR3 DNA reads TGTGCCAGCAGCTTTGGACTAGCGGACACAGATACGCAGTATTTT. Translation: CASSFGLADTDTQYF. The full variable domain, its missing parts supplied by reference TRBV11-2 and TRBJ2-3, is EAGVAQSPRYKIIEKRQSVAFWCNPISGHATLYWYQQILGQGPKLLIQFQNNGVVDDSQLPKDRFSAERLKGVDSTLKIQPAKLEDSAVYLCASSFGLADTDTQYFGPGTRLTVL.

The chain carries TRBV15 and TRBJ2-7; 10 nucleotides align to TRBD1. Unmatched junction bases numbered 3, after V lost 5 bases and J lost 2 bases. CDR1 is LNHNV, CDR2 YYDKDF, per germline (reference sequence). CDR3 length: 14 amino acids. The CDR3 DNA reads TGTGCCACCAGCGCGGGACAGGGGCCCTACGAGCAGTACTTC. It translates to CATSAGQGPYEQYF.

The chain couples TRBV15 to TRBJ2-5; a possible D gene is TRBD1 (6 bases). Germline CDR1 and CDR2: LNHNV and YYDKDF (reference sequence). V shed 1 base and J shed 5 bases, with 11 bases lying between them. The CDR3 covers 14 residues. In nucleotides, the CDR3 is TGTGCCACCAGCAGAGCTGGGGGCGTTGAGACCCAGTACTTC. Protein sequence: CATSRAGGVETQYF.

A single count supports this clone. The chain combines TRBV9 with TRBJ2-3; the D call may be TRBD1 or TRBD2 (6 bases each). V gave up 1 base and J gave up 0 bases, with 9 bases separating them. Germline lookup yields CDR1 SGDLS and CDR2 YYNGEE. The length of the CDR3 is 15 residues. The chain's CDR3 is CASSVRGTSTDTQYF. The DNA for the CDR3 is TGTGCCAGCAGCGTAAGGGGGACTAGCACAGATACGCAGTATTTT.

Regarding this clone: The sample holds other DNA sequences that translate to the same CDR3. This rearrangement joins TRBV5-4 to TRBJ1-2, with D possibly being TRBD1 (6 bases). With 4 bases removed from V and 6 bases from J, the gap between germline ends came to 22 bases. The germline V gene has CDR1 SGHNT and CDR2 YYREEE (reference sequence). The CDR3 covers 16 residues. The CDR3 protein is CASSPGFRRGADGYTF. For the CDR3, the DNA is TGTGCCAGCAGCCCCGGGTTTAGGAGGGGGGCGGATGGCTACACCTTC.

The chain couples TRBV5-6 to TRBJ2-7, with 9 bases lining up with TRBD1. V was pared by 0 bases and J by 4 bases, with 2 bases of the junction left unmatched. This CDR3 is 14 amino acids long. The germline V gene encodes CDR1 SGHDT and CDR2 YYEEEE. Here the CDR3 DNA reads TGTGCCAGCAGCTTGGGAGGACAGGGGTACGAGCAGTACTTC. This sequence encodes CASSLGGQGYEQYF.

The V gene is TRBV10-3, the J gene TRBJ2-3; TRBD2 aligns across 8 bases. Per germline, CDR1 ENHRY and CDR2 SYGVKD. The CDR3 runs to 17 residues. With 1 base clipped from V and 6 bases from J, the junction kept 12 bases outside the gene matches. CDR3 bases: TGTGCCATCAGTGAGTGGGCTAGCGGGCAGTCCTCGGATACGCAGTATTTT. Translated, it gives CAISEWASGQSSDTQYF.

The chain recombines TRBV10-3 with TRBJ2-3; D ambiguous. Deletions cut 1 base from V and 2 bases from J, with 7 bases between. CDR1 ENHRY and CDR2 SYGVKD come from the germline V gene. CDR3 size: 14 residues. The CDR3 protein is CAISEYPYTDTQYF. DNA for the CDR3: TGTGCCATCAGTGAGTACCCTTACACAGATACGCAGTATTTT.

The chain is built from TRBV6-6 and TRBJ1-1; TRBD1 is a possible D gene (5 bases). The V gene's germline CDR1 is MNHNY and CDR2 SVGAGI (reference sequence). V gave up 3 bases and J gave up 1 base, with 12 bases separating them. This CDR3 has 15 amino acids. The CDR3 loop reads CASSYDWRGNTEAFF. The CDR3 DNA reads TGTGCCAGCAGTTATGACTGGAGGGGGAACACTGAAGCTTTCTTT.

J is TRBJ1-2 and V is TRBV10-3; 8 positions match TRBD1. CDR3 size: 13 residues. From germline, CDR1 is ENHRY and CDR2 SYGVKD. The junction had 4 bases not matched to a gene; V was cut back by 6 bases and J by 4 bases. For the CDR3, the DNA is TGTGCCATCAGAAAAACAGGGGGCTATGGCTACACCTTC. As protein: CAIRKTGGYGYTF.

The gene calls are TRBV7-6 and TRBJ2-5, with TRBD2 identical over 13 bases. The tail of the sequence fits TRBJ2-7 better, so the J call may be wrong. In germline, CDR1 is SGHVS, CDR2 FNYEAQ. CDR3 length equals 15 residues. CDR3 sequence: CASSPGTSGTYEQYF. Here the CDR3 DNA reads TGTGCCAGCAGCCCCGGGACTAGCGGGACCTACGAGCAGTACTTC.